This T cell receptor beta chain was observed in a study of CD8 T cells in ankylosing spondylitis (TCRdb year 2017). Study-level background: The study set out to find disease-linked TCR variants by profiling T cell receptor beta repertoires in ankylosing spondylitis patients and healthy donors. The whole study cohort included roughly 110 healthy donors and about two dozen ankylosing spondylitis patients. Peripheral blood was sampled, and synovial fluid was additionally collected from ankylosing spondylitis patients. Broad study findings and their caveats: In peripheral blood, the disease-linked clones were found at relatively low frequencies and had a CD8+ phenotype. According to the report, matched synovial fluid samples from ankylosing spondylitis patients were significantly enriched for the disease-linked clones. Some TCR beta motif variants had previously been reported in synovial fluid and blood of reactive arthritis patients, which suggested common disease-initiation mechanisms. Blood from ankylosing spondylitis patients appeared to be characterized by a TCR beta motif made up of several highly homologous amino acid variants.

The CDR3 sequence holds 14 residues, the cysteine and phenylalanine included. Of the read, only the CDR3 DNA is kept; its 42 bases are in frame from base 1. For this chain, trimming is 4 bases at the V end and 7 bases at the J end, and the number of junction bases without a gene match is 8. From a lookup of the germline V gene (reference sequence), CDR1 and CDR2 are DFQATT and SNEGSKA. The listed sequencing device is Illumina HiSeq 2500. Quantitative 5'-RACE with molecular barcodes was the method used to prepare the TCR beta libraries. The study's processing was this. A new computational method, built on a probabilistic model of VDJ rearrangement, was used to identify disease-linked TCR variants. The public reads were reanalyzed by TCRdb: fastp trimming at Q25, MiXCR alignment, in-frame beta chains only. Duplicate CDR3 protein sequences are folded into a single record with the most common DNA and genes. The V and J calls were determined by TCRdb, not by the authors. Counted in this sample were roughly 440,000 distinct CDR3 sequences; approximately 17% of them appeared once. In total, the top ten clones hold about 0.94% of the sample.

This clonotype was detected a few times. Its specific antigen is unknown. No per-base quality is available; no much larger clone lies one base away. This sequence uses TRBV20-1 and TRBJ2-2; the junction holds 8 bases that match TRBD2. What was sequenced was blood, either unsorted or a sorted T cell fraction (not recorded which). The origin of this receptor is a male donor with ankylosing spondylitis. The nucleotide sequence is given as TGCAGTGCTATCCTCGGGGGGGCTAGCGGGGAGCTGTTTTTT. This translates into CSAILGGASGELFF.